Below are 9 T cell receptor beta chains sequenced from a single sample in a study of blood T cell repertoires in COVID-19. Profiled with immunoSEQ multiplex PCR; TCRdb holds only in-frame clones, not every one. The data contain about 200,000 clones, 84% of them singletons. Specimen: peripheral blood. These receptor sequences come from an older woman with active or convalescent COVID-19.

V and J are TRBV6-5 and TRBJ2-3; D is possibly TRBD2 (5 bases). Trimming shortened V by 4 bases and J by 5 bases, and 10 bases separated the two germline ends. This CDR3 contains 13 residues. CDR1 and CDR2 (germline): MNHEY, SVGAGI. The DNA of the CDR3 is TGTGCCAGCAGTTTTGGAGCGGAAGATACGCAGTATTTT. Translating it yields CASSFGAEDTQYF.

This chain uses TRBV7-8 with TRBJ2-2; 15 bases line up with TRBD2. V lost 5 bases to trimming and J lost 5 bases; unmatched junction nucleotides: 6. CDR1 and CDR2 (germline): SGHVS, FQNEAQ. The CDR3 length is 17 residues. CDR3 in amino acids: CASSPGTSGRMTGELFF. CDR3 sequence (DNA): TGTGCCAGCAGCCCAGGGACTAGCGGGAGGATGACCGGGGAGCTGTTTTTT. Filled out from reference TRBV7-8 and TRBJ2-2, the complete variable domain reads GAGVSQSPRYKVAKRGQDVALRCDPISGHVSLFWYQQALGQGPEFLTYFQNEAQLDKSGLPSDRFFAERPEGSVSTLKIQRTQQEDSAVYLCASSPGTSGRMTGELFFGEGSRLTVL.

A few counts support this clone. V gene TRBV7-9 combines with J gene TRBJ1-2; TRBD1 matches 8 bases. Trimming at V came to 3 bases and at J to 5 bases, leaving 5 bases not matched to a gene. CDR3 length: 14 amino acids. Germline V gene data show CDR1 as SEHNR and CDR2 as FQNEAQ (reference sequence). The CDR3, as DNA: TGTGCCAGCAGCTTCCTAACAGGGGGGTATGGCTACACCTTC. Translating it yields CASSFLTGGYGYTF.

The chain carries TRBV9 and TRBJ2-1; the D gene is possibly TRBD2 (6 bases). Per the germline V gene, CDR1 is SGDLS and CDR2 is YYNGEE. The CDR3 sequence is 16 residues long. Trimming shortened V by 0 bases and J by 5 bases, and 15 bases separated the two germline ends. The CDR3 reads CASSVVLRGEHNEQFF. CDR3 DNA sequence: TGTGCCAGCAGCGTAGTCCTTCGCGGGGAGCACAATGAGCAGTTCTTC.

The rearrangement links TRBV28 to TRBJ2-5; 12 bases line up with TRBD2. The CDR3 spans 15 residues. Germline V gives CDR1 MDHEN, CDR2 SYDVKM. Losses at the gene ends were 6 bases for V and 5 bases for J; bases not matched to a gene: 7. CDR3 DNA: TGTGCCAGCAGACTAGCGGGAGGAGCGTTGGAGACCCAGTACTTC. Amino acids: CASRLAGGALETQYF.

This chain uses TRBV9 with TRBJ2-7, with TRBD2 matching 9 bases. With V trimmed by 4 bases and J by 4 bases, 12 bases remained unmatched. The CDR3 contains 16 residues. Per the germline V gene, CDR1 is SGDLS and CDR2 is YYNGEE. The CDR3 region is CASSPRSGRLVYEQYF. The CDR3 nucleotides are TGTGCCAGCAGCCCTAGGAGCGGGAGGTTGGTTTACGAGCAGTACTTC.

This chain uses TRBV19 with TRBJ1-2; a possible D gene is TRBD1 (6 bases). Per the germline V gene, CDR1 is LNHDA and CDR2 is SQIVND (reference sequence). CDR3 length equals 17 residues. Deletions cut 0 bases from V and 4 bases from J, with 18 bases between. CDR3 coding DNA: TGTGCCAGTAGTATAGAAGCCCCGCACAGGGCTGGCTATGGCTACACCTTC. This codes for CASSIEAPHRAGYGYTF.

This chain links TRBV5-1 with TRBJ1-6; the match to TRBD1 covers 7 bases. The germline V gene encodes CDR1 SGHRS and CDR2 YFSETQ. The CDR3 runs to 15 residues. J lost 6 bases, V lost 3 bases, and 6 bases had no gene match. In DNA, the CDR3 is TGCGCCAGCAGCTCGGGGACAGCGGGTAATTCACCCCTCCACTTT. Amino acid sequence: CASSSGTAGNSPLHF.

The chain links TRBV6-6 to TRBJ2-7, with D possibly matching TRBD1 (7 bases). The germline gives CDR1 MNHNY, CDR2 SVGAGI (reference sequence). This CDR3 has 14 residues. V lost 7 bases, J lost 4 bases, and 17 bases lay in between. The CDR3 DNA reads TGTGCCAGCACCCGCGGAGGGGGCGGATACGAGCAGTACTTC. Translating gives CASTRGGGGYEQYF.